The 24 T cell receptor beta chains given below trace back to one sample, sequenced in a study of CDR3 diversity in severe acne. TCRdb called the PCR reads again in MiXCR, with one record for every CDR3 protein. This sample has 89,000 or so distinct CDR3 sequences, with over 45% found just once. The sequencing input was blood. The source of these receptors is a male donor in good health, serving as a control.

This chain connects TRBV29-1 to TRBJ1-1, with 7 positions matching TRBD1. The CDR3 totals 14 residues. The trim removed 7 bases at V and 0 bases at J, leaving 8 bases unmatched. Germline CDR1 reads SQVTM; CDR2 reads ANQGSEA. CDR3 residues: CSARDSPMNTEAFF. CDR3 DNA: TGCAGCGCAAGGGACAGCCCCATGAACACTGAAGCTTTCTTT.

On this clonotype itself: A much larger clonotype is one base distant, so this may be a read error. CDR3 nucleotides: TGTGCCAGCATCTCCCTAACACAGCCTAATCAGCCCCAGCATTTT. Translation gives CASISLTQPNQPQHF. J is TRBJ1-5 and V is TRBV6-1; D is uncertain. The CDR3 sequence is 15 residues long. Germline V gene lookup returns CDR1 MNHNS and CDR2 SASEGT. V shed 7 bases and J shed 4 bases, with 17 bases lying between them.

The gene calls are TRBV5-1 and TRBJ1-1, with 8 bases lining up with TRBD1. The germline V gene has CDR1 SGHRS and CDR2 YFSETQ. The CDR3 consists of 14 residues. With V trimmed by 4 bases and J by 4 bases, 6 bases remained unmatched. CDR3 sequence: CASSHTGGGTEAFF. The DNA for the CDR3 is TGCGCCAGCAGCCACACAGGGGGAGGCACTGAAGCTTTCTTT.

The V call is TRBV19, the J call TRBJ1-5, with D uncertain. The CDR3 is 13 residues long. Between the trimmed V and J ends, which lost 0 bases and 7 bases, there was a span of 7 bases. Per the germline V gene, CDR1 is LNHDA and CDR2 is SQIVND (reference sequence). The CDR3 loop is CASSIDPEQPQHF. CDR3 bases: TGTGCCAGTAGTATAGACCCGGAACAGCCCCAGCATTTT. Supplemented by reference TRBV19 and TRBJ1-5, the full variable domain reads DGGITQSPKYLFRKEGQNVTLSCEQNLNHDAMYWYRQDPGQGLRLIYYSQIVNDFQKGDIAEGYSVSREKKESFPLTVTSAQKNPTAFYLCASSIDPEQPQHFGDGTRLSIL.

As concerns this clonotype: A single base separates this from a much larger clone, so it may be a read error. J is TRBJ2-6 and V is TRBV15; D not resolved. The CDR3 is made up of 15 amino acids. V dropped 0 bases and J dropped 0 bases, with 3 bases sitting between them. Germline-derived CDR1 and CDR2 are LNHNV and YYDKDF (reference sequence). The CDR3: CATSRESSGANVLTF. CDR3 sequence (DNA): TGTGCCACCAGCAGAGAGAGCTCTGGGGCCAACGTCCTGACTTTC.

This clonotype was detected ten times or more. The genes are TRBV6-2 or TRBV6-3 and TRBJ1-2; 7 bases are a match to TRBD1. J gave up 4 bases and V 4 bases, and 3 bases lay outside the gene matches. This CDR3 contains 13 residues. The V gene's germline CDR1 is MNHEY and CDR2 SVGEGT. The CDR3 nucleotides are TGTGCCAGCAGTTCCCGGGACAGCTATGGCTACACCTTC. Residues: CASSSRDSYGYTF.

The sample holds one count of this clonotype. The gene calls are TRBV12-3 or TRBV12-4 and TRBJ1-1, with TRBD1 matching 8 bases. This CDR3 is built from 15 residues. The trim removed 5 bases at V and 6 bases at J, leaving 11 bases unmatched. CDR3 DNA: TGTGCCAGCAGTCGGGGGGACAGGAGGGCCCCTGAAGCTTTCTTT. As protein: CASSRGDRRAPEAFF.

The CDR3 reads CASSLRTLGENEQFF. The CDR3 coding sequence is TGTGCCAGCAGTCTCCGGACCTTGGGGGAAAATGAGCAGTTCTTC. The J gene is TRBJ2-1, the V gene TRBV6-5; D is possibly TRBD1 or TRBD2 (5 bases each). The CDR3 sequence is 15 residues long. Deletions cut 5 bases from V and 7 bases from J, with 18 bases between. Germline V gene lookup returns CDR1 MNHEY and CDR2 SVGAGI.

The CDR3 sequence: CASRQGNYGYTF. The DNA for the CDR3 is TGTGCCAGCAGACAGGGAAACTATGGCTACACCTTC. This chain joins TRBV7-9 and TRBJ1-2, with D perhaps matching TRBD1 (6 bases). The CDR3 has 12 amino acids. V was clipped by 6 bases and J by 2 bases, with 7 bases between them. Germline V gene sequence: CDR1 SEHNR, CDR2 FQNEAQ (reference sequence).

V and J are TRBV9 and TRBJ2-7; 10 bases are shared with TRBD1. The junction had 12 bases not matched to a gene; V was cut back by 3 bases and J by 3 bases. CDR3 length: 17 residues. Germline assignment: CDR1 SGDLS and CDR2 YYNGEE. The CDR3 spells CASSGHRDRGTVYEQYF. The CDR3 nucleotides read TGTGCCAGCAGCGGCCACCGGGACAGGGGTACCGTCTACGAGCAGTACTTC.

This chain links TRBV25-1 with TRBJ1-6; 9 bases are a match to TRBD1. The CDR3 is made up of 16 amino acids. Germline lookup yields CDR1 MGHDK and CDR2 SYGVNS. J lost 7 bases, V lost 6 bases, and 10 bases had no gene match. CDR3 loop: CASSLAGGTGNSPLHF. The CDR3 bases are TGTGCCAGCAGCCTAGCGGGGGGGACAGGGAATTCACCCCTCCACTTT. The full variable domain, its missing parts supplied by reference TRBV25-1 and TRBJ1-6, is EADIYQTPRYLVIGTGKKITLECSQTMGHDKMYWYQQDPGMELHLIHYSYGVNSTEKGDLSSESTVSRIRTEHFPLTLESARPSHTSQYLCASSLAGGTGNSPLHFGNGTRLTVT.

This clonotype has just a few counts. The V gene is TRBV7-2, the J gene TRBJ2-5; 12 bases are a match to TRBD2. V gave up 5 bases and J gave up 6 bases; unmatched junction bases: 7. Germline CDR1 is SGHTA and CDR2 is FQGNSA. The CDR3 runs to 15 residues. The CDR3 nucleotides are TGTGCCAGCAGCCCCGGACTAGCGGGATGGCAGACCCAGTACTTC. Its translation: CASSPGLAGWQTQYF.

The chain links TRBV5-5 to TRBJ2-7; a possible D gene is TRBD2 (6 bases). V lost 4 bases and J 1 base, leaving 15 bases between the germline ends. CDR3 length: 15 amino acids. Germline V CDR1 and CDR2: SGHKS, YYEKEE (reference sequence). The CDR3 DNA follows: TGTGCCAGCAGCGGCATTTCCGGGAGTTCCTACGAGCAGTACTTC. Translating gives CASSGISGSSYEQYF.

The chain uses TRBV14 and TRBJ2-1, with 13 bases that match TRBD2. The ends lost 5 bases at V and 6 bases at J; junction bases unmatched: 10. CDR3 length equals 17 residues. The germline V gene has CDR1 SGHDN and CDR2 FVKESK. The DNA for the CDR3 is TGTGCCAGCAGCGCCTATACCGGGACTAGCGGGGCCAATGAGCAGTTCTTC. It specifies CASSAYTGTSGANEQFF. Filled out from reference TRBV14 and TRBJ2-1, the complete variable domain reads EAGVTQFPSHSVIEKGQTVTLRCDPISGHDNLYWYRRVMGKEIKFLLHFVKESKQDESGMPNNRFLAERTGGTYSTLKVQPAELEDSGVYFCASSAYTGTSGANEQFFGPGTRLTVL.

Only a few counts were recorded for this clonotype. The V and J genes are TRBV7-2 and TRBJ1-3, with D hard to call. Germline loops: CDR1 SGHTA, CDR2 FQGNSA. Trimming removed 1 base from V and 3 bases from J, with 13 bases in between. The CDR3 contains 16 residues. CDR3: CASSLGAGFGGNTIYF. The CDR3 region has the DNA TGTGCCAGCAGCTTAGGTGCGGGGTTTGGTGGAAACACCATATATTTT.

In DNA, the CDR3 is TGCAGCGCCCGGAAAAGCAAATCCTACGAGCAGTACTTC. Protein sequence: CSARKSKSYEQYF. This rearrangement joins TRBV29-1 to TRBJ2-7, with D hard to call. The CDR3 totals 13 residues. Germline lookup yields CDR1 SQVTM and CDR2 ANQGSEA. The V end lost 7 bases, the J end lost 1 base, and 14 bases lay between the germline ends.

This clonotype was seen many times. The V call is TRBV7-9, the J call TRBJ2-6; D is unresolved. Trimming stripped 4 bases from V and 0 bases from J, with 7 bases between. The CDR3 covers 15 residues. From germline, CDR1 is SEHNR and CDR2 FQNEAQ (reference sequence). This CDR3 is CASSSYNSGANVLTF. The CDR3 nucleotides are TGTGCCAGCAGCTCCTACAACTCTGGGGCCAACGTCCTGACTTTC.

This clonotype was detected many times. The rearrangement uses TRBV7-6 and TRBJ1-6; 7 positions match TRBD1. The germline V gene encodes CDR1 SGHVS and CDR2 FNYEAQ. Unmatched junction bases numbered 9, after V lost 11 bases and J lost 5 bases. The length of the CDR3 is 14 residues. DNA for the CDR3: TGTGCCGTTCGAAAGGGGGCGGATAATTCACCCCTCCACTTT. Translating it yields CAVRKGADNSPLHF.

The V call is TRBV11-3, the J call TRBJ2-3; TRBD2 agrees at 12 bases. This CDR3 has 14 residues. V shed 5 bases, J shed 5 bases, and the junction held 2 bases outside the gene matches. The V gene's germline CDR1 is SGHNT and CDR2 YENEEA. CDR3 in DNA: TGTGCCAGCAGCACTAGCGGGAGGAGAGATACGCAGTATTTT. This sequence encodes CASSTSGRRDTQYF.

This clonotype was counted between two and nine times. The chain recombines TRBV20-1 with TRBJ2-7, with 7 bases matching TRBD2. This CDR3 region has 13 residues. Unmatched junction bases numbered 8, after V lost 6 bases and J lost 3 bases. CDR1 is DFQATT, CDR2 SNEGSKA, per germline (reference sequence). This chain's CDR3 is CSAFRDYHYEQYF. The CDR3 DNA reads as TGCAGTGCCTTTCGGGACTATCACTACGAGCAGTACTTC.

The chain uses TRBV6-4 and TRBJ2-1; TRBD2 matches at 7 bases. Germline V gene lookup returns CDR1 MRHNA and CDR2 SNTAGT. The CDR3 is 14 amino acids. V lost 4 bases and J lost 5; bases outside the gene matches: 5. In DNA, the CDR3 is TGTGCCAGCAGTGCCGGGGCGGGGGACAATGAGCAGTTCTTC. Translating gives CASSAGAGDNEQFF.

As concerns this clonotype: Sequence at one end of the junction differs from germline and may be a read error. CDR3 sequence reads: CTSNPKQGAGPSGDTIYF. The CDR3 nucleotides read TGTACCAGCAATCCAAAACAGGGGGCAGGACCCTCTGGAGACACCATATATTTT. The V call is TRBV7-4, the J call TRBJ1-3; 9 positions match TRBD1. This CDR3 has 18 amino acids. Germline V CDR1 and CDR2: SGHVT, SQSDAQ.

This clonotype has ten or more counts. Written as DNA, the CDR3 is TGTGCCAGCAGCTTTGGGTACGACACTGAAGCTTTCTTT. This translates into CASSFGYDTEAFF. V usage is TRBV7-2 and J usage is TRBJ1-1; D call uncertain. The CDR3 consists of 13 residues. Germline V CDR1 and CDR2: SGHTA, FQGNSA. Trimming took 3 bases from V and 3 from J, leaving 8 bases between them.

This clonotype was counted at least ten times. The rearrangement uses TRBV20-1 and TRBJ2-1, with a possible D match to TRBD2 (6 bases). The CDR3 loop spans 14 amino acids. V gave up 0 bases and J gave up 8 bases, with 14 bases separating them. Germline loops: CDR1 DFQATT, CDR2 SNEGSKA (reference sequence). CDR3 in DNA: TGCAGTGCTAGAGATGACGCGGGAAGATATGAGCAGTTCTTC. Translation gives CSARDDAGRYEQFF.